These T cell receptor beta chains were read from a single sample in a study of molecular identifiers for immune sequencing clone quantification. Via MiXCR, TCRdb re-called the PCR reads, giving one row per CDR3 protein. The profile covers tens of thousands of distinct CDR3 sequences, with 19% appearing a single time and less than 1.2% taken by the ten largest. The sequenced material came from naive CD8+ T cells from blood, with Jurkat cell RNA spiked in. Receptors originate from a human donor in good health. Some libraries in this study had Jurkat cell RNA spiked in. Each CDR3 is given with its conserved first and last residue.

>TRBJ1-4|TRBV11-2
CASSPSSPKLFF
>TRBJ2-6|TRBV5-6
CASRDGRSGANVLTF
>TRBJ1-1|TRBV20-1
CSARDRHTNTEAFF
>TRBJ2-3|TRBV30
CALGLDGPDTQYF
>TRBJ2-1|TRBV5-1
CASSLGSNEQFF
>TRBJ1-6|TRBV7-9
CASSGLGQVNSPLHF
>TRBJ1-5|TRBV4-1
CASSQDRASNQPQHF
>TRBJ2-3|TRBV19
CAAQASGVGTDTQYF
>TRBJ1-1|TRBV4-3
CASSQETGSEAFF
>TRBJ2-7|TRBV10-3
CAISEPGQGPYEQYF
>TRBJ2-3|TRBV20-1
CSAFTELPVSDTQYF
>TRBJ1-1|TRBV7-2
CASSLVAGAYMNTEAFF
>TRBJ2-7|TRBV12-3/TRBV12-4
CASSLVSGGRQERYEQYF
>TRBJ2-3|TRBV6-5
CASRTYSGGALSTDTQYF
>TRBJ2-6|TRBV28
CASSRTSGHFSGANVLTF
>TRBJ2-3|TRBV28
CASSFLAAQSDTQYF
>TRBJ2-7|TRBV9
CASSGARDGRHEQYF
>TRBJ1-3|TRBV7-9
CASSLGPSRGEAGNTIYF
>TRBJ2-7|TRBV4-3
CASSQGSPNPYYEQYF
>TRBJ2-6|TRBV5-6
CASSPQTKRGSGANVLTF
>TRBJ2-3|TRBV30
CAWSVGLASTDTQYF
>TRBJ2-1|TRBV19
CASSIWASGDNEQFF
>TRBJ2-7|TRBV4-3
CASSRDRGHEQYF
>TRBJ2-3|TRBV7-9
CASSLVRGTDTQYF
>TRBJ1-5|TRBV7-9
CASSYQGPHQPQHF
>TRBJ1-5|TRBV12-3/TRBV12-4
CASSLARTGDNQPQHF
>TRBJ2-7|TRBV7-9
CASSRTGDEQYF
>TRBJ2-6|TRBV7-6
CASSHRDRVSGANVLTF
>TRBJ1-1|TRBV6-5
CASSSHGGPTEAFF
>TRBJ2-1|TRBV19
CASSGGYNEQFF
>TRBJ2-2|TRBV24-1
CATSDGLAGGFTGELFF
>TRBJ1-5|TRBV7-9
CASSSGYSNQPQHF
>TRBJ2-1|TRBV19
CASSTSGNGYNEQFF
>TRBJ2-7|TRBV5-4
CASSLIDRTRDEQYF
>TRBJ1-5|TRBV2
CASSEAGRNQPQHF
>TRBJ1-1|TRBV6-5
CASSPTGQIYMNTEAFF
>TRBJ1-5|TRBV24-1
CATSDLRGQGSNQPQHF
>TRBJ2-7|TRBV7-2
CASSSLAGGYSYEQYF
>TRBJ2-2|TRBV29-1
CSVVEVTGELFF
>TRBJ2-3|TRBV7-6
CASSPPGLATLPGGDTQYF
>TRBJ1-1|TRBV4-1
CASSHVGEFIEAFF
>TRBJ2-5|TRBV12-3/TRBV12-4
CASILSGTQYF
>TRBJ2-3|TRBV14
CASSNVLGAATDTQYF
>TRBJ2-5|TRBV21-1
CAALGSKETQYF
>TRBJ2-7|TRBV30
CAWSVRTSGYEQYF
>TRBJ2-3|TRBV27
CASSLSLSGITDTQYF
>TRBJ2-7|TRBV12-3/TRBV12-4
CASSFAPSSYEQYF
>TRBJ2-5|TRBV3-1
CASGQFQETQYF
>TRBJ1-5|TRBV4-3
CASSPRYSEPNQPQHF
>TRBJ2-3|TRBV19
CASSIGHRDTDTQYF
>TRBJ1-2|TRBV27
CASRKTGADRMIGYGYTF
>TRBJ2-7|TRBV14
CASSQAHLSSYEQYF
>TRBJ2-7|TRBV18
CASSPSSTGYSYEQYF
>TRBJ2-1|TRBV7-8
CASSLRTSGGVYYEQFF
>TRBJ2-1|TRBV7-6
CASSPPGREQFF
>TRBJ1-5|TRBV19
CASSSGMERFGQPQHF